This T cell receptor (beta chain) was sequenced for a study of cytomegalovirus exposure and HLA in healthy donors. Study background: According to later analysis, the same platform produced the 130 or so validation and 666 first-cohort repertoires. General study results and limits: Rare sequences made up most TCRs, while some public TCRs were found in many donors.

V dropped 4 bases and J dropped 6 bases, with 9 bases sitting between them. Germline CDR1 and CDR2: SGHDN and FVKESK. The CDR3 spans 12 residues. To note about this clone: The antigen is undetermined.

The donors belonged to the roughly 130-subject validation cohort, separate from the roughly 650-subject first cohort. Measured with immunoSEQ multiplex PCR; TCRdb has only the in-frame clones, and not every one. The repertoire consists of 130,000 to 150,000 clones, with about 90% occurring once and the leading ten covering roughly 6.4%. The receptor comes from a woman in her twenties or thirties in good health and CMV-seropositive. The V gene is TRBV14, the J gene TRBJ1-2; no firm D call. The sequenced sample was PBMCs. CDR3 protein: CASSRGYDGYTF. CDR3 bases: TGTGCCAGCAGCCGAGGATACGATGGCTACACCTTC. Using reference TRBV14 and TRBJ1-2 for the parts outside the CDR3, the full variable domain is EAGVTQFPSHSVIEKGQTVTLRCDPISGHDNLYWYRRVMGKEIKFLLHFVKESKQDESGMPNNRFLAERTGGTYSTLKVQPAELEDSGVYFCASSRGYDGYTFGSGTRLTVV.